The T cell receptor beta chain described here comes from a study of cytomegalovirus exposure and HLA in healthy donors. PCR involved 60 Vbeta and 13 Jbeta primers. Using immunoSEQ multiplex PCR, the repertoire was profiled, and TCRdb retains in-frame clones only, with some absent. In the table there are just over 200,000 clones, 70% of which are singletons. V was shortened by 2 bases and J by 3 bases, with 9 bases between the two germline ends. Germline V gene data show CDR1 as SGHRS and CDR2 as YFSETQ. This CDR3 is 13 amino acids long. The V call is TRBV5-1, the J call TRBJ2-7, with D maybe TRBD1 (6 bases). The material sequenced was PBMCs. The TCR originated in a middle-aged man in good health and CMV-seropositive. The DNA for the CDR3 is TGCGCCAGCAGCTTTGGACAGAACTACGAGCAGTACTTC. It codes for CASSFGQNYEQYF.